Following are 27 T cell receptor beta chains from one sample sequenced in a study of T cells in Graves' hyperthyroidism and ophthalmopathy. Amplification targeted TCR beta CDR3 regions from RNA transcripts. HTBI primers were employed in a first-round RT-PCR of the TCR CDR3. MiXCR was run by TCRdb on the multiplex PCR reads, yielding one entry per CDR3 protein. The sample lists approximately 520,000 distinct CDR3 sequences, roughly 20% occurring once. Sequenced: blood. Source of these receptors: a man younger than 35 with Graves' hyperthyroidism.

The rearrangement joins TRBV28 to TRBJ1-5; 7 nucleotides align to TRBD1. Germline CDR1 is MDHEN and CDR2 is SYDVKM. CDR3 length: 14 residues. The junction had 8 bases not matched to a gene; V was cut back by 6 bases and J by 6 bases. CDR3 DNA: TGTGCCAGCAGATTAACAGGGGTGGGTCAGCCCCAGCATTTT. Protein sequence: CASRLTGVGQPQHF. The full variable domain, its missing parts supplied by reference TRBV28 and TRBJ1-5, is DVKVTQSSRYLVKRTGEKVFLECVQDMDHENMFWYRQDPGLGLRLIYFSYDVKMKEKGDIPEGYSVSREKKERFSLILESASTNQTSMYLCASRLTGVGQPQHFGDGTRLSIL.

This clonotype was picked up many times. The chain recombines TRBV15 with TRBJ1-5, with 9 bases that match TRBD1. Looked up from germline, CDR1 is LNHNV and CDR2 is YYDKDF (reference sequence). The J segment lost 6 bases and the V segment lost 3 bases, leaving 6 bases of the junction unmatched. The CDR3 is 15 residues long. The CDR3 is CATSRDRGAAQPQHF. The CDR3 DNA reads TGTGCCACCAGCAGGGACAGGGGTGCAGCTCAGCCCCAGCATTTT.

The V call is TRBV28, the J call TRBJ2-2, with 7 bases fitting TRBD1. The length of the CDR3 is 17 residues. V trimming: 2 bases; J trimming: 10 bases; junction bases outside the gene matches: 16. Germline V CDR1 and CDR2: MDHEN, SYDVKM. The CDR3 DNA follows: TGTGCCAGCAGTTTACCGGGCAGGGGGTCCCCAGTCGTGGAGCTGTTTTTT. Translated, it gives CASSLPGRGSPVVELFF.

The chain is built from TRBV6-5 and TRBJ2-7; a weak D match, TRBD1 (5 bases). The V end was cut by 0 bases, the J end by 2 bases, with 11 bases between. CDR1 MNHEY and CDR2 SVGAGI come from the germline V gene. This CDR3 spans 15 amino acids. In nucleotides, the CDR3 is TGTGCCAGCAGTTACTCGAACTACAGGACCTACGAGCAGTACTTC. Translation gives CASSYSNYRTYEQYF.

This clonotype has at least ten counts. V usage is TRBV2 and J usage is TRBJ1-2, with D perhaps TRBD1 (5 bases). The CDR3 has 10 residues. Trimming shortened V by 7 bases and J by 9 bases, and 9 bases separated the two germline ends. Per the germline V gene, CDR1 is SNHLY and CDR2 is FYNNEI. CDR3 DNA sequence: TGTGCCAGCATGGGGGGTAGCTACACCTTC. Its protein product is CASMGGSYTF.

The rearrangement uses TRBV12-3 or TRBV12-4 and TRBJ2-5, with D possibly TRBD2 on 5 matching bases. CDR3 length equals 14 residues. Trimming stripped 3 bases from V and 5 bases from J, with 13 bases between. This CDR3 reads CASSFGASRETQYF. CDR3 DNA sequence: TGTGCCAGCAGTTTTGGTGCTAGCCGGGAGACCCAGTACTTC.

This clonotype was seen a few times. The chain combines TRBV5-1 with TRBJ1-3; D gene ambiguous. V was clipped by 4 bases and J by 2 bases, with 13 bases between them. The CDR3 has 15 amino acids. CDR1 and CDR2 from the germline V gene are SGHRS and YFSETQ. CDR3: CASSAGLLPGNTIYF. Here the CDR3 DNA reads TGCGCCAGCAGCGCCGGGCTACTACCTGGAAACACCATATATTTT.

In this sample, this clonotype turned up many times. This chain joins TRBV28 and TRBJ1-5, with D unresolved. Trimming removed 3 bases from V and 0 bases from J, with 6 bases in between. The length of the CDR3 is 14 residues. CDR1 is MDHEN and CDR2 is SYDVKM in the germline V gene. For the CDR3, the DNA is TGTGCCAGCAGTTTCACAAATAGCAATCAGCCCCAGCATTTT. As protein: CASSFTNSNQPQHF. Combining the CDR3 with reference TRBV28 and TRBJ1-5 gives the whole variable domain DVKVTQSSRYLVKRTGEKVFLECVQDMDHENMFWYRQDPGLGLRLIYFSYDVKMKEKGDIPEGYSVSREKKERFSLILESASTNQTSMYLCASSFTNSNQPQHFGDGTRLSIL.

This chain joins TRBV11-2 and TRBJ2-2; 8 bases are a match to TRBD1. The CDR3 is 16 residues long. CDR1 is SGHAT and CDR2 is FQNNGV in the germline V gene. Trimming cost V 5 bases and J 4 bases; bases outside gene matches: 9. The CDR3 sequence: CASSSPGTGITGELFF. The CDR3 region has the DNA TGTGCCAGCAGCAGTCCCGGGACAGGAATCACCGGGGAGCTGTTTTTT.

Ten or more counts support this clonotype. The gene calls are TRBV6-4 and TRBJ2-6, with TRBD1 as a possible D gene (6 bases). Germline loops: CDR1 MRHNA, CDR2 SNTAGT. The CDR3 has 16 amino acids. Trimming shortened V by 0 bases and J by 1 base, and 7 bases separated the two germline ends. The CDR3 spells CASSDSGASGANVLTF. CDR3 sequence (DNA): TGTGCCAGCAGTGACTCGGGGGCATCTGGGGCCAACGTCCTGACTTTC.

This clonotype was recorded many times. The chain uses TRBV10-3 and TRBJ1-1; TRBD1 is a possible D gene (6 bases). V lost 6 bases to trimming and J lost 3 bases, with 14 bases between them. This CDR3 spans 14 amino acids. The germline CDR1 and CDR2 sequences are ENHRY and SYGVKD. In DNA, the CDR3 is TGTGCCATCAGGGTCACAGGGTCCGACACTGAAGCTTTCTTT. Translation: CAIRVTGSDTEAFF.

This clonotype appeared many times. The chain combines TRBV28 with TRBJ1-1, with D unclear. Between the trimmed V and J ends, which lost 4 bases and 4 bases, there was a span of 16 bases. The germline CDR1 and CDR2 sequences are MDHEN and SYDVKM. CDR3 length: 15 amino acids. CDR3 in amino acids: CASSSPLPQRTEAFF. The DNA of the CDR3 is TGTGCCAGCAGTTCCCCACTTCCCCAGCGCACTGAAGCTTTCTTT.

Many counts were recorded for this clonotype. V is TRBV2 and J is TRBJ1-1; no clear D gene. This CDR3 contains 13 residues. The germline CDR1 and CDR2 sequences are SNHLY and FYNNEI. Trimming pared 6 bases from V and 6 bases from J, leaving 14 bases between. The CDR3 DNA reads TGTGCCAGCAGAAGCTTCAAGCGCGCTGAAGCTTTCTTT. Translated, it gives CASRSFKRAEAFF.

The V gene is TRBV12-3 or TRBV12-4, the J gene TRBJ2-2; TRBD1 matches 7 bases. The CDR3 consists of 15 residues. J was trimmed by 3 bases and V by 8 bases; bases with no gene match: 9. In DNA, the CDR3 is TGTGCCAGCGGAAGACAGGGTATCCACACCGGGGAGCTGTTTTTT. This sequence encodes CASGRQGIHTGELFF.

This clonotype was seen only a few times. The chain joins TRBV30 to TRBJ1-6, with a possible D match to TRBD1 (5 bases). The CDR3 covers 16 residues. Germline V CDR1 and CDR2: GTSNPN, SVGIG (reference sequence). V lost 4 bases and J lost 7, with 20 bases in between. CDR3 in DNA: TGTGCCTGGAAGTCCGAACCCGCAGGGCAAAATTCACCCCTCCACTTT. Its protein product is CAWKSEPAGQNSPLHF.

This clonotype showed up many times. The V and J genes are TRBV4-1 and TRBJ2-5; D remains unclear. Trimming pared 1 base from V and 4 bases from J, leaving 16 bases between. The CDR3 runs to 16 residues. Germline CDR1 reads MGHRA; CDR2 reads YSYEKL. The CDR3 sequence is CASSQAVQRQGETQYF. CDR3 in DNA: TGCGCCAGCAGCCAAGCGGTTCAGCGCCAAGGAGAGACCCAGTACTTC.

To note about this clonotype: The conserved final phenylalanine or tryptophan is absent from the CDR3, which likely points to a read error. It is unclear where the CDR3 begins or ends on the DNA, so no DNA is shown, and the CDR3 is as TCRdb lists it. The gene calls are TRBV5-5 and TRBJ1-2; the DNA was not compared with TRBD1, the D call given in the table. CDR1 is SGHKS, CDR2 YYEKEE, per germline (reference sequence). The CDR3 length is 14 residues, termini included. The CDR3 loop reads CASSLNRRQYGYTL.

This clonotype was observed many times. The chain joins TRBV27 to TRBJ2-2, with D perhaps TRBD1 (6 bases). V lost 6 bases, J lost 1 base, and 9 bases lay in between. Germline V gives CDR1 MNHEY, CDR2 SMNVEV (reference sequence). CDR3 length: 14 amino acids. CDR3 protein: CASRTGRNTGELFF. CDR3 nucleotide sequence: TGTGCCAGCAGAACAGGGAGGAACACCGGGGAGCTGTTTTTT.

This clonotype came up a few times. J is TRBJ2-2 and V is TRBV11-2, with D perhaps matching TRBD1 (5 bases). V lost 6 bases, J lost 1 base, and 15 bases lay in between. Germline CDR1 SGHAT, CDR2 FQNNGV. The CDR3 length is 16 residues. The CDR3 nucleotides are TGTGCCAGCAGTCATTATGGGGCTAAGAACACCGGGGAGCTGTTTTTT. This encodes CASSHYGAKNTGELFF.

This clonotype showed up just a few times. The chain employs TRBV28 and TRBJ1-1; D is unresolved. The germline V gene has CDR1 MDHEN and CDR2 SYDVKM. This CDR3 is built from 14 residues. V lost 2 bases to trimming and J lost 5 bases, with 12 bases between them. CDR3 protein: CASSLEHVWTEAFF. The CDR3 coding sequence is TGTGCCAGCAGTTTAGAGCATGTTTGGACTGAAGCTTTCTTT.

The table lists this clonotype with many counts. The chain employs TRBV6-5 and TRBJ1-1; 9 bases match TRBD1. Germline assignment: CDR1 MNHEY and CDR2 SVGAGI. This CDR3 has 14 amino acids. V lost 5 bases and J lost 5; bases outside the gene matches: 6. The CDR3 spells CASSRQGVRTEAFF. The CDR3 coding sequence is TGTGCCAGCAGTCGACAGGGGGTGAGAACTGAAGCTTTCTTT.

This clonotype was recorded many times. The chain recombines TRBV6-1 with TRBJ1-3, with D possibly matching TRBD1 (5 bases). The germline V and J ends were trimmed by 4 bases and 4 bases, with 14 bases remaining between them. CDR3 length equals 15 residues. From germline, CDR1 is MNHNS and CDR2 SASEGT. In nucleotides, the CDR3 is TGTGCCAGCAGTGGTAGGAAGGGGCTCGGAAACACCATATATTTT. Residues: CASSGRKGLGNTIYF.

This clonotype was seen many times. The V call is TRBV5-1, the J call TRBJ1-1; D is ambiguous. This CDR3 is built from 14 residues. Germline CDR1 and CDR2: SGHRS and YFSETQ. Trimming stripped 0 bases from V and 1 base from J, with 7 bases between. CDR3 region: CASSLAQTNTEAFF. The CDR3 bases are TGCGCCAGCAGCTTGGCACAAACGAACACTGAAGCTTTCTTT.

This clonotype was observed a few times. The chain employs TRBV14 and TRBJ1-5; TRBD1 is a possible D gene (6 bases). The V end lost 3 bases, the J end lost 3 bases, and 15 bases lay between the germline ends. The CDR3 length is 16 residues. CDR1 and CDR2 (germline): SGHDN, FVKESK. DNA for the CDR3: TGTGCCAGCAGCCATGAGGGGGGGGGAATCAATCAGCCCCAGCATTTT. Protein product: CASSHEGGGINQPQHF.

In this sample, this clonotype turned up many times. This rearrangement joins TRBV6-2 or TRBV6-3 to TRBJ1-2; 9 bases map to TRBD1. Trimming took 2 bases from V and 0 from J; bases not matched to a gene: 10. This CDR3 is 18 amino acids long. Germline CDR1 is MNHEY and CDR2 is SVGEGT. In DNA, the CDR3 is TGTGCCAGCAGTTACCGCCCGGGACAGGGAACAGCTAACTATGGCTACACCTTC. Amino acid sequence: CASSYRPGQGTANYGYTF.

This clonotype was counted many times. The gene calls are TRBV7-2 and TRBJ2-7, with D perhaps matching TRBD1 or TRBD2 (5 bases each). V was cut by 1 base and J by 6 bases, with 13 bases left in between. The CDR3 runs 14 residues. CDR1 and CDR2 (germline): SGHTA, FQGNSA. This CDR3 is CASSLDPSGTEQYF. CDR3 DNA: TGTGCCAGCAGCTTAGACCCCTCAGGGACCGAGCAGTACTTC.

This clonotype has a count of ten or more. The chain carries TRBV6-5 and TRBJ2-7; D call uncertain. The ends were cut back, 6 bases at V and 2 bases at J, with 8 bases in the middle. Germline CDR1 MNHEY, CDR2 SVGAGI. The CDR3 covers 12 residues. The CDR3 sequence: CASSSRTYEQYF. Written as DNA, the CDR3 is TGTGCCAGCAGCTCTAGGACCTACGAGCAGTACTTC.